This entry lists 31 T cell receptor beta chains sequenced from one sample in a study of blood T cells in healthy people across ages. Primers used in a second PCR of roughly 6 to 12 cycles were a sample-barcoded 5' primer and a J-beta primer mix. TCRdb independently ran MiXCR on the 5' RACE reads; one entry per CDR3 protein. The sample carries some 790,000 distinct CDR3 sequences, 29% recorded once. The specimen was blood. Receptors were obtained from an elderly woman in good health.

The chain couples TRBV29-1 to TRBJ1-1, with D possibly being TRBD1 (6 bases). This CDR3 comprises 13 residues. Deletions cut 2 bases from V and 3 bases from J, with 10 bases between. Germline-derived CDR1 and CDR2 are SQVTM and ANQGSEA. The CDR3 loop reads CSVERGKDTEAFF. DNA of the CDR3: TGCAGCGTTGAAAGGGGGAAGGACACTGAAGCTTTCTTT.

The J gene is TRBJ2-7, the V gene TRBV10-3, with 7 bases matching TRBD1. CDR3 size: 17 residues. V dropped 8 bases and J dropped 4; count of bases not matched to a gene: 20. The germline V gene encodes CDR1 ENHRY and CDR2 SYGVKD. CDR3 nucleotides: TGTGCCATCTCCGATCTACAGGGGATTACTTCCCTTTACGAGCAGTACTTC. It codes for CAISDLQGITSLYEQYF.

J is TRBJ1-4 and V is TRBV6-5; the D gene is possibly TRBD1 (5 bases). CDR3 length: 15 amino acids. Germline V gene data show CDR1 as MNHEY and CDR2 as SVGAGI. V gave up 2 bases and J gave up 0 bases, with 7 bases separating them. CDR3 sequence reads: CASSYRGATNEKLFF. The DNA for the CDR3 is TGTGCCAGCAGTTACCGGGGCGCAACTAATGAAAAACTGTTTTTT.

This rearrangement joins TRBV3-1 to TRBJ2-7; D is unclear. CDR1 LGHDT and CDR2 YNNKEL come from the germline V gene (reference sequence). The CDR3 has 14 residues. Trimming took 2 bases from V and 10 from J, leaving 18 bases between them. The CDR3 protein is CASSQQEKTEIQYF. Written as DNA, the CDR3 is TGTGCCAGCAGCCAACAGGAGAAAACGGAGATCCAGTACTTC.

The chain has TRBV6-2 or TRBV6-3 and TRBJ2-1; D is unresolved. Germline values: CDR1 MNHEY, CDR2 SVGEGT. Trimming left V 1 base short and J 15 bases short, with 13 bases between. CDR3 length: 12 residues. The CDR3 reads CASSYYPRARFF. The CDR3 DNA follows: TGTGCCAGCAGTTACTATCCGCGCGCGCGGTTCTTC.

This clonotype was seen at least ten times. The chain combines TRBV5-1 with TRBJ1-2; no firm D call. The CDR3 runs 15 residues. V gave up 2 bases and J gave up 7 bases, with 18 bases separating them. Per germline, CDR1 SGHRS and CDR2 YFSETQ. CDR3 nucleotide sequence: TGCGCCAGCAGCTTCCTTGGCGAGGGAAAGAGTGGCTACACCTTC. Translating it yields CASSFLGEGKSGYTF.

Many counts were recorded for this clonotype. The gene calls are TRBV20-1 and TRBJ1-2, with TRBD1 matching over 7 bases. In germline, CDR1 is DFQATT, CDR2 SNEGSKA (reference sequence). J was trimmed by 6 bases and V by 3 bases; bases with no gene match: 16. CDR3 length: 16 amino acids. In DNA, the CDR3 is TGCAGTGCTAGCCCTCTGGACAGGCAGGAGGCCCATGGCTACACCTTC. It specifies CSASPLDRQEAHGYTF.

This clonotype was seen repeatedly, ten times or more. The V and J genes are TRBV5-1 and TRBJ1-5; a weak D match, TRBD1 (6 bases). CDR1 and CDR2 (germline): SGHRS, YFSETQ. V was clipped by 7 bases and J by 3 bases, with 17 bases between them. This CDR3 contains 15 residues. The DNA of the CDR3 is TGCGCCAGCTCCAGTACGGGGGCCTCCAATCAGCCCCAGCATTTT. Translation: CASSSTGASNQPQHF.

The chain is built from TRBV12-3 or TRBV12-4 and TRBJ2-6; D is unclear. Trimming shortened V by 1 base and J by 4 bases, and 20 bases separated the two germline ends. The CDR3 runs 19 residues. Written as DNA, the CDR3 is TGTGCCAGCAGTTTAGGTTGGCACACCAGTAGTCTCGGGGCCAACGTCCTGACTTTC. Translated: CASSLGWHTSSLGANVLTF.

The DNA of the CDR3 is TGTGCCAGCAGCTTGAAACTGTCCGTTGGACGAGAGACCCAGTACTTC. It specifies CASSLKLSVGRETQYF. The chain has TRBV5-6 and TRBJ2-5; D gene unclear. There are 16 residues in the CDR3. Trimming removed 1 base at V and 4 bases at J, with 17 bases between. Germline CDR1 and CDR2: SGHDT and YYEEEE.

This chain's CDR3 is CSAGQGELYEQYF. CDR3 nucleotides: TGCAGTGCCGGACAGGGGGAACTCTACGAGCAGTACTTC. This chain links TRBV20-1 with TRBJ2-7, with 10 bases identical to TRBD1. The CDR3 contains 13 residues. Germline CDR1 reads DFQATT; CDR2 reads SNEGSKA (reference sequence). V was clipped by 6 bases and J by 3 bases; unmatched bases: 5.

This clonotype was picked up many times. Germline and junction disagree at one end, which may indicate a read error. This chain connects TRBV5-1 to TRBJ2-5, with D maybe TRBD1 (5 bases). Looked up from germline, CDR1 is SGHRS and CDR2 is YFSETQ. The CDR3 is made up of 14 amino acids. CDR3 loop: CASSFGRGQETQYF. In DNA form, the CDR3 reads TGTGCCAGCAGCTTCGGAAGGGGCCAAGAGACCCAGTACTTC.

On this clonotype: The junction shows a germline mismatch at one end, possibly a read error. The gene calls are TRBV12-3 or TRBV12-4 and TRBJ2-5; no firm D call. CDR3 length equals 13 residues. CDR3 region: CARSFGPRETQYF. CDR3 DNA sequence: TGTGCCCGCAGTTTTGGTCCCAGGGAGACCCAGTACTTC.

This chain connects TRBV9 to TRBJ1-2; D unresolved. With 0 bases removed from V and 8 bases from J, the gap between germline ends came to 20 bases. The CDR3 totals 16 residues. The germline CDR1 and CDR2 sequences are SGDLS and YYNGEE. CDR3 DNA sequence: TGTGCCAGCAGCGTAGTCGGAGCGACCTCCTCGGGGGGCTACACCTTC. Translated, it gives CASSVVGATSSGGYTF.

The rearrangement uses TRBV20-1 and TRBJ2-5, with D maybe TRBD1 (6 bases). TRBJ2-7 explains the end of the DNA better; the J call may be wrong. The germline CDR1 and CDR2 sequences are DFQATT and SNEGSKA (reference sequence). The CDR3 contains 12 residues. CDR3 nucleotides: TGCAGTGCCCAGACAGGTTTGAGCGAGCAGTACTTC. Its protein product is CSAQTGLSEQYF.

This clonotype was observed at least ten times. CDR3 in amino acids: CASSLGKGSGSGSEQFF. CDR3 nucleotides: TGTGCCAGCAGCTTAGGTAAAGGTAGCGGATCGGGATCCGAGCAGTTCTTC. The chain recombines TRBV7-2 with TRBJ2-1, with a tentative D call TRBD2 (6 bases). Per the germline V gene, CDR1 is SGHTA and CDR2 is FQGNSA. The CDR3 contains 17 residues. The germline V and J ends were trimmed by 1 base and 10 bases, with 23 bases remaining between them.

A note on this clonotype: No DNA is shown, since the ends of the CDR3 on it are uncertain; the CDR3 is the one TCRdb lists. This chain links TRBV6-5 with TRBJ1-2; the table's D call, TRBD1, was not checked against the DNA. The germline CDR1 and CDR2 sequences are MNHEY and SVGAGI. 11 amino acids form the CDR3, both terminal residues included. The CDR3: CASGGTYGCTF.

Worth noting for this clonotype: Germline and junction disagree at one end, which may indicate a read error. The rearrangement joins TRBV12-3 or TRBV12-4 to TRBJ2-2, with 8 nucleotides matching TRBD2. The CDR3 loop spans 15 amino acids. Here the CDR3 reads CVSSRLASNTGELFF. In DNA form, the CDR3 reads TGTGTCAGCAGTCGACTAGCGTCGAACACCGGGGAGCTGTTTTTT.

A remark on this clonotype: A much larger clone lies a single base off, so this may be a read error. The rearrangement links TRBV7-2 to TRBJ2-5, with D tentatively TRBD2 (6 bases). The CDR3 has 13 residues. The V gene's germline CDR1 is SGHTA and CDR2 FQGNSA. The CDR3 protein is CASNRGKAETRYF. DNA of the CDR3: TGTGCCAGCAACCGGGGGAAGGCGGAGACCCGGTACTTC.

The CDR3 coding sequence is TGTGCCAGCAGCCAAGGGGACAGGTATAATTCACCCCTCCACTTT. Protein product: CASSQGDRYNSPLHF. The V gene is TRBV3-1, the J gene TRBJ1-6; 8 positions agree with TRBD1. The CDR3 length is 15 residues. Germline V CDR1 and CDR2: LGHDT, YNNKEL (reference sequence). Trimming cost V 1 base and J 4 bases; bases outside gene matches: 0.

This clonotype came up a few times. J is TRBJ2-2 and V is TRBV3-1; the D is unclear. Germline assignment: CDR1 LGHDT and CDR2 YNNKEL (reference sequence). This CDR3 comprises 13 residues. Trimming removed 2 bases at V and 6 bases at J, with 7 bases between. For the CDR3, the DNA is TGTGCCAGCAGCCAAAGAACGTCCGGGGAGCTGTTTTTT. This gives the protein CASSQRTSGELFF.

The V and J genes are TRBV30 and TRBJ1-6, with no clear D. The CDR3 runs to 16 residues. Trimming removed 2 bases at V and 0 bases at J, with 11 bases between. The germline V gene has CDR1 GTSNPN and CDR2 SVGIG (reference sequence). The CDR3 DNA reads as TGTGCCTGGAGTTTCGCCACAAGCTCCTATAATTCACCCCTCCACTTT. It is translated as CAWSFATSSYNSPLHF.

V is TRBV6-2 or TRBV6-3 and J is TRBJ2-7; D call uncertain. The CDR3 sequence is 14 residues long. Trimming removed 6 bases from V and 6 bases from J, with 18 bases in between. Germline V gives CDR1 MNHEY, CDR2 SVGEGT. This chain's CDR3 is CASSYTRGLGEQYF. In nucleotides, the CDR3 is TGTGCCAGCAGCTATACTCGTGGGTTGGGCGAGCAGTACTTC.

The chain employs TRBV28 and TRBJ1-2; D gene ambiguous. This CDR3 spans 14 amino acids. Germline CDR1 is MDHEN and CDR2 is SYDVKM. V shed 4 bases and J shed 3 bases, with 12 bases lying between them. The CDR3 DNA reads as TGTGCCAGCAGTTCAGAGAAGGGAGACTATGGCTACACCTTC. Translated: CASSSEKGDYGYTF.

This clonotype came up many times. This chain connects TRBV7-2 to TRBJ1-2; no clear D. Trimming removed 5 bases at V and 0 bases at J, with 13 bases between. The CDR3 is 15 amino acids. Germline V gives CDR1 SGHTA, CDR2 FQGNSA. CDR3 region: CASSPMRASNYGYTF. CDR3 DNA: TGTGCCAGCAGCCCGATGCGGGCATCTAACTATGGCTACACCTTC.

This clonotype showed up just once. This chain joins TRBV18 and TRBJ1-1; D might be TRBD1 (5 bases). The CDR3 runs 17 residues. Deletions cut 2 bases from V and 0 bases from J, with 16 bases between. Germline V CDR1 and CDR2: KGHSH, LQKENI. CDR3 sequence: CASSPTGDRQLNTEAFF. In DNA form, the CDR3 reads TGTGCCAGCTCACCAACAGGAGACCGCCAGCTGAACACTGAAGCTTTCTTT.

This clonotype was recorded many times. The chain recombines TRBV20-1 with TRBJ2-1, with 13 bases lining up with TRBD2. V was clipped by 1 base and J by 4 bases; unmatched bases: 7. The CDR3 is 17 amino acids. Per the germline V gene, CDR1 is DFQATT and CDR2 is SNEGSKA (reference sequence). In DNA form, the CDR3 reads TGCAGTGCTAGAGTTTCAACTAGCGGGGGGGGGTACAATGAGCAGTTCTTC. As protein: CSARVSTSGGGYNEQFF.

This clonotype has at least ten counts. The chain employs TRBV10-2 and TRBJ2-7, with unresolved D. CDR3 size: 12 residues. Trimming removed 5 bases from V and 8 bases from J, with 13 bases in between. Looked up from germline, CDR1 is WSHSY and CDR2 is SAAADI. The CDR3 bases are TGCGCCAGCAGTTCCTCCGCAAATCAGCAGTACTTC. It is translated as CASSSSANQQYF.

The genes are TRBV27 and TRBJ2-1; D not certain. The CDR3 is 13 amino acids. V dropped 3 bases and J dropped 8 bases, with 11 bases sitting between them. Germline V gene sequence: CDR1 MNHEY, CDR2 SMNVEV (reference sequence). The CDR3 region has the DNA TGTGCCAGCAGTTTGCTGGGTAGTCATGAGCAGTTCTTC. Its protein is CASSLLGSHEQFF.

The chain couples TRBV12-3 or TRBV12-4 to TRBJ2-2, with a possible D match to TRBD2 (5 bases). V was trimmed by 10 bases and J by 0 bases, leaving 12 bases between them. There are 14 residues in the CDR3. The CDR3 reads CATLRGTNTGELFF. The CDR3 DNA reads as TGTGCCACCCTCAGAGGGACGAACACCGGGGAGCTGTTTTTT.

This clonotype was seen a handful of times. A junction end diverges from the germline sequence, so it may reflect a read error. This sequence joins TRBV7-7 and TRBJ2-4; 8 positions match TRBD2. The J call may be wrong; the DNA end is better matched by TRBJ2-7. The CDR3 runs to 13 residues. Germline values: CDR1 SSHAT, CDR2 FNYEAQ (reference sequence). CDR3 protein: CASSLGLDDEQYF. The CDR3 nucleotides read TGTGCTAGCAGCCTGGGACTAGACGACGAGCAGTACTTC.